This is a list of T cell receptor beta chains from one sample in a study of CD8+ T cells in alopecia areata. Profiling relied on immunoSEQ multiplex PCR, and the TCRdb table lists in-frame clones only, not all of them. The sample has about 160,000 clones; 55% to 75% are singletons. The sample consisted of CD4+ T cells sorted from blood, taken at week 4, from a patient treated with tofacitinib. Receptors originate from a human donor with alopecia areata. Both conserved end residues are part of each CDR3. Fields, in order: V gene, D gene, J gene, clone size, CDR3 protein, CDR3 DNA. The D gene is left open where the match is weak. Only part of the rows carry a size: once, few, many, or a class if the clone is expanded.

v_call: TRBV30
d_call: NA
j_call: TRBJ2-2
clone_size: NA
cdr3_aa: CAWSQKQGVKLFF
cdr3_nt: TGTGCCTGGAGTCAAAAACAGGGAGTTAAGCTGTTTTTT

v_call: TRBV7-2
d_call: NA
j_call: TRBJ2-4
clone_size: NA
cdr3_aa: CATASGGADIQYF
cdr3_nt: TGTGCCACCGCAAGTGGGGGCGCGGACATTCAGTACTTC

v_call: TRBV11-3
d_call: TRBD1
j_call: TRBJ2-7
clone_size: few
cdr3_aa: CASSLTQGDEQYF
cdr3_nt: TGTGCCAGCAGCTTAACACAGGGGGACGAGCAGTACTTC

v_call: TRBV29-1
d_call: NA
j_call: TRBJ2-2
clone_size: NA
cdr3_aa: CSVRVAGKNTGELFF
cdr3_nt: TGCAGCGTTCGGGTTGCGGGAAAGAACACCGGGGAGCTGTTTTTT

v_call: TRBV5-1
d_call: NA
j_call: TRBJ2-1
clone_size: NA
cdr3_aa: CASLREPGSYNEQFF
cdr3_nt: TGCGCCAGCCTCAGAGAGCCGGGATCCTACAATGAGCAGTTCTTC

v_call: TRBV10-3
d_call: TRBD2
j_call: TRBJ2-2
clone_size: NA
cdr3_aa: CAIKSGGGNTGELFF
cdr3_nt: TGTGCCATCAAAAGCGGGGGCGGAAACACCGGGGAGCTGTTTTTT

v_call: TRBV9
d_call: NA
j_call: TRBJ2-7
clone_size: NA
cdr3_aa: CASSVGVAREQYF
cdr3_nt: TGTGCCAGCAGCGTAGGGGTAGCGCGGGAGCAGTACTTC

v_call: TRBV29-1
d_call: NA
j_call: TRBJ2-5
clone_size: NA
cdr3_aa: CSVELGETQYF
cdr3_nt: TGCAGCGTTGAGTTGGGAGAGACCCAGTACTTC

v_call: TRBV7-2
d_call: NA
j_call: TRBJ2-3
clone_size: NA
cdr3_aa: CASSEGSTQYF
cdr3_nt: TGTGCCAGCAGCGAAGGGTCTACGCAGTATTTT

v_call: TRBV30
d_call: NA
j_call: TRBJ1-5
clone_size: NA
cdr3_aa: CAWSGGGNQPQHF
cdr3_nt: TGTGCCTGGAGTGGGGGGGGAAATCAGCCCCAGCATTTT

v_call: TRBV5-1
d_call: NA
j_call: TRBJ2-3
clone_size: NA
cdr3_aa: CASSLEAGRTDTQYF
cdr3_nt: TGCGCCAGCAGCTTGGAGGCAGGGAGAACAGATACGCAGTATTTT

v_call: TRBV5-1
d_call: NA
j_call: TRBJ1-3
clone_size: few
cdr3_aa: CASSLGDPGNTIYF
cdr3_nt: TGCGCCAGCAGCTTGGGGGATCCTGGAAACACCATATATTTT

v_call: TRBV29-1
d_call: NA
j_call: TRBJ1-2
clone_size: once
cdr3_aa: CSVHGASGYTF
cdr3_nt: TGCAGCGTTCACGGGGCCTCTGGCTACACCTTC

v_call: TRBV4-2
d_call: NA
j_call: TRBJ1-4
clone_size: many
cdr3_aa: CASSQAGRDEKLFF
cdr3_nt: TGTGCCAGCAGCCAAGCCGGGAGGGATGAAAAACTGTTTTTT

v_call: TRBV29-1
d_call: TRBD2
j_call: TRBJ2-3
clone_size: NA
cdr3_aa: CSVGLAGYTDTQYF
cdr3_nt: TGCAGCGTGGGACTAGCGGGGTACACAGATACGCAGTATTTT

v_call: TRBV20-1
d_call: NA
j_call: TRBJ1-2
clone_size: NA
cdr3_aa: CSAKRSRDDTF
cdr3_nt: TGCAGTGCTAAAAGATCCCGGGACGATACCTTC

v_call: TRBV4-2
d_call: NA
j_call: TRBJ1-1
clone_size: NA
cdr3_aa: CASSQEGGGVTEAFF
cdr3_nt: TGTGCCAGCAGCCAAGAAGGTGGGGGTGTGACTGAAGCTTTCTTT

v_call: TRBV7-2
d_call: NA
j_call: TRBJ1-5
clone_size: NA
cdr3_aa: CASSYPGARQPQHF
cdr3_nt: TGTGCCAGCAGCTACCCGGGGGCTCGTCAGCCCCAGCATTTT

v_call: TRBV20-1
d_call: TRBD1
j_call: TRBJ1-1
clone_size: NA
cdr3_aa: CSATGQPEAFF
cdr3_nt: TGCAGTGCCACGGGACAGCCTGAAGCTTTCTTT

v_call: TRBV20-1
d_call: NA
j_call: TRBJ1-2
clone_size: NA
cdr3_aa: CSDDGYTF
cdr3_nt: TGCAGTGATGATGGCTACACCTTC

v_call: TRBV30
d_call: TRBD1
j_call: TRBJ1-1
clone_size: few
cdr3_aa: CAWSPFGQGYTEAFF
cdr3_nt: TGTGCCTGGTCACCCTTTGGACAGGGCTACACTGAAGCTTTCTTT

v_call: TRBV6-6
d_call: TRBD2
j_call: TRBJ2-5
clone_size: NA
cdr3_aa: CASRGTPGLEETQYF
cdr3_nt: TGTGCCAGCAGAGGCACCCCGGGACTAGAAGAGACCCAGTACTTC

v_call: TRBV5-1
d_call: TRBD1
j_call: TRBJ2-5
clone_size: NA
cdr3_aa: CASSHRGRETQYF
cdr3_nt: TGCGCCAGCAGCCACAGGGGGCGAGAGACCCAGTACTTC

v_call: TRBV27
d_call: NA
j_call: TRBJ2-7
clone_size: NA
cdr3_aa: CASSPYSGDSTTYEQYF
cdr3_nt: TGTGCCAGCAGTCCCTACTCGGGGGACAGCACTACCTACGAGCAGTACTTC

v_call: TRBV15
d_call: NA
j_call: TRBJ1-1
clone_size: NA
cdr3_aa: CATSRDRGTMNTEAFF
cdr3_nt: TGTGCCACCAGCAGAGATCGAGGGACCATGAACACTGAAGCTTTCTTT

v_call: TRBV7-7
d_call: TRBD2
j_call: TRBJ2-7
clone_size: NA
cdr3_aa: CASSRGGTYEQYF
cdr3_nt: TGTGCTAGCAGCCGCGGGGGAACCTACGAGCAGTACTTC

v_call: TRBV7-9
d_call: NA
j_call: TRBJ2-1
clone_size: NA
cdr3_aa: CASSLEYFNEQFF
cdr3_nt: TGTGCCAGCAGCTTAGAATATTTCAATGAGCAGTTCTTC

v_call: TRBV5-1
d_call: TRBD2
j_call: TRBJ2-5
clone_size: NA
cdr3_aa: CASSWMTLAGEETQYF
cdr3_nt: TGCGCCAGCAGCTGGATGACTCTAGCGGGGGAAGAGACCCAGTACTTC

v_call: TRBV7-9
d_call: NA
j_call: TRBJ2-3
clone_size: NA
cdr3_aa: CASSFGTTDTQYF
cdr3_nt: TGTGCCAGCAGCTTCGGGACCACAGATACGCAGTATTTT

v_call: TRBV7-2
d_call: NA
j_call: TRBJ1-1
clone_size: NA
cdr3_aa: CASSLAAVNTEAFF
cdr3_nt: TGTGCCAGCAGCTTAGCGGCGGTGAACACTGAAGCTTTCTTT

v_call: TRBV7-2
d_call: NA
j_call: TRBJ2-1
clone_size: NA
cdr3_aa: CASSFQGPSYNEQFF
cdr3_nt: TGTGCCAGCAGCTTCCAAGGGCCCTCCTACAATGAGCAGTTCTTC

v_call: TRBV30
d_call: TRBD1
j_call: TRBJ1-2
clone_size: NA
cdr3_aa: CAWSTRTGNGYTF
cdr3_nt: TGTGCCTGGAGTACTCGGACAGGGAATGGCTACACCTTC

v_call: TRBV27
d_call: NA
j_call: TRBJ2-3
clone_size: NA
cdr3_aa: CASSHWDAGLGPQYF
cdr3_nt: TGTGCCAGCAGCCATTGGGACGCAGGCTTAGGCCCGCAGTATTTT

v_call: TRBV30
d_call: NA
j_call: TRBJ2-5
clone_size: once
cdr3_aa: CAWSPGQLGAWETQYF
cdr3_nt: TGTGCCTGGAGCCCGGGGCAATTGGGGGCTTGGGAGACCCAGTACTTC

v_call: TRBV6-5
d_call: NA
j_call: TRBJ2-6
clone_size: NA
cdr3_aa: CASSYSEVSGANVLTF
cdr3_nt: TGTGCCAGCAGTTACTCGGAGGTTTCTGGGGCCAACGTCCTGACTTTC

v_call: TRBV5-1
d_call: NA
j_call: TRBJ1-6
clone_size: NA
cdr3_aa: CASSLDRANSPLHF
cdr3_nt: TGCGCCAGCAGCTTGGACAGGGCTAATTCACCCCTCCACTTT

v_call: TRBV30
d_call: NA
j_call: TRBJ1-6
clone_size: NA
cdr3_aa: CAWSEGNSPLHF
cdr3_nt: TGTGCCTGGAGTGAAGGGAATTCACCCCTCCACTTT

v_call: TRBV29-1
d_call: TRBD1
j_call: TRBJ2-5
clone_size: NA
cdr3_aa: CSVASPRDRQETQYF
cdr3_nt: TGCAGCGTTGCATCCCCCCGGGACAGGCAAGAGACCCAGTACTTC

v_call: TRBV15
d_call: NA
j_call: TRBJ1-2
clone_size: NA
cdr3_aa: CATSRERRIGYTF
cdr3_nt: TGTGCCACCAGCAGAGAAAGAAGAATTGGCTACACCTTC

v_call: TRBV10-3
d_call: TRBD1
j_call: TRBJ1-2
clone_size: NA
cdr3_aa: CAISWDRETYGGYTF
cdr3_nt: TGTGCCATCAGTTGGGACAGGGAGACCTATGGTGGCTACACCTTC

v_call: TRBV30
d_call: TRBD1
j_call: TRBJ1-5
clone_size: NA
cdr3_aa: CAWSRGGGQPQHF
cdr3_nt: TGTGCCTGGAGTCGAGGGGGCGGTCAGCCCCAGCATTTT

v_call: TRBV25-1
d_call: TRBD1
j_call: TRBJ2-7
clone_size: once
cdr3_aa: CASTGTVYEQYF
cdr3_nt: TGTGCCAGCACCGGGACAGTCTACGAGCAGTACTTC

v_call: TRBV30
d_call: NA
j_call: TRBJ2-4
clone_size: NA
cdr3_aa: CAWSVPQLGNIQYF
cdr3_nt: TGTGCCTGGAGTGTACCTCAGTTAGGGAACATTCAGTACTTC

v_call: TRBV7-6
d_call: TRBD1
j_call: TRBJ2-5
clone_size: NA
cdr3_aa: CASSLEGARGETQYF
cdr3_nt: TGTGCCAGCAGCTTAGAGGGGGCAAGGGGAGAGACCCAGTACTTC

v_call: TRBV30
d_call: NA
j_call: TRBJ1-5
clone_size: NA
cdr3_aa: CAWSLDTGPNQPQHF
cdr3_nt: TGTGCCTGGAGTCTGGATACAGGGCCAAATCAGCCCCAGCATTTT

v_call: TRBV29-1
d_call: TRBD2
j_call: TRBJ2-7
clone_size: few
cdr3_aa: CRYSSGVSYEQYF
cdr3_nt: TGCAGGTACTCTAGCGGGGTTTCCTACGAGCAGTACTTC

v_call: TRBV30
d_call: NA
j_call: TRBJ1-4
clone_size: NA
cdr3_aa: CAWSVGRGEKLFF
cdr3_nt: TGTGCCTGGAGTGTCGGCAGGGGAGAAAAACTGTTTTTT

v_call: TRBV4-2
d_call: NA
j_call: TRBJ2-3
clone_size: NA
cdr3_aa: CASRTSSTDTQYF
cdr3_nt: TGTGCCAGCAGGACGTCGAGCACAGATACGCAGTATTTT

v_call: TRBV6-5
d_call: TRBD1
j_call: TRBJ1-2
clone_size: NA
cdr3_aa: CASRTTGGYGYTF
cdr3_nt: TGTGCCAGCAGGACGACAGGGGGCTATGGCTACACCTTC

v_call: TRBV15
d_call: NA
j_call: TRBJ1-1
clone_size: NA
cdr3_aa: CATSKGGRMNTEAFF
cdr3_nt: TGTGCCACCAGCAAGGGGGGACGTATGAACACTGAAGCTTTCTTT

v_call: TRBV7-9
d_call: NA
j_call: TRBJ2-6
clone_size: NA
cdr3_aa: CASSSRVGRGDSGANVLTF
cdr3_nt: TGTGCCAGCAGCTCCAGAGTAGGCAGGGGCGACTCTGGGGCCAACGTCCTGACTTTC

v_call: TRBV14
d_call: NA
j_call: TRBJ2-3
clone_size: NA
cdr3_aa: CASSQDWSAQYF
cdr3_nt: TGTGCCAGCAGCCAAGATTGGTCGGCTCAGTATTTT

v_call: TRBV15
d_call: NA
j_call: TRBJ1-2
clone_size: NA
cdr3_aa: CATSRDPQDYGYTF
cdr3_nt: TGTGCCACCAGCAGAGATCCCCAGGACTATGGCTACACCTTC